This T cell receptor beta chain was recorded in a study of Ad26.COV2.S vaccination and SARS-CoV-2 variants. As for the study in general: The authors gave Ad26.COV2.S intramuscularly, either once or twice 56 days apart.

Study findings and constraints: Vaccine recipients and placebo recipients showed similar non-spike TCR breadth.

As concerns this clone: Its antigen remains unidentified.

CDR3 length: 14 residues. V lost 4 bases, J lost 9 bases, and 4 bases stayed unmatched. CDR1 is SGDLS, CDR2 YYNGEE, per germline. Described treatment: around 19 received Ad26.COV2.S at low or high dose, single or two shots; 5 received placebo; per-sample allocation not given. Day 63 following the first vaccine or placebo injection was when the samples were taken. An 18-55-year-old adult in Boston served as donor. Generated by immunoSEQ multiplex PCR, the TCRdb table keeps only in-frame clones and is missing some. This sample has about 400,000 clones, with about 80% found just once. This TCR derives from a person aged 18-65 years who received the Ad26.COV2.S COVID-19 vaccine or a placebo. Source: peripheral blood, taken in a trial of Ad26.COV2.S vaccine versus placebo. The V and J genes are TRBV9 and TRBJ1-6; 10 nucleotides line up with TRBD1. The CDR3 loop is CASSPRDRGSPLHF. CDR3 nucleotides: TGTGCCAGCAGCCCTCGGGACAGGGGTTCACCCCTCCACTTT.